These 24 T cell receptor beta chains originate from one sample sequenced in a study of chemoradiotherapy in HPV16-positive cancers. Using immunoSEQ multiplex PCR, the repertoire was profiled, and TCRdb retains in-frame clones only, with some absent. The table shows around 53,000 clones, with under 95% occurring only once. The source material was blood, sampled from a patient who underwent chemoradiotherapy. All receptors derive from a human donor with HPV-associated anogenital cancer.

The V gene is TRBV6-5, the J gene TRBJ2-7; D perhaps matches TRBD1 (5 bases). Trimming pared 0 bases from V and 3 bases from J, leaving 12 bases between. Germline assignment: CDR1 MNHEY and CDR2 SVGAGI. This CDR3 spans 15 amino acids. CDR3 sequence: CASSYSTGRGYEQYF. The CDR3, as DNA: TGTGCCAGCAGTTACTCGACCGGAAGGGGCTACGAGCAGTACTTC.

The gene calls are TRBV4-1 and TRBJ1-1, with D maybe TRBD1 (5 bases). CDR3 length: 13 amino acids. V was pared by 0 bases and J by 6 bases, with 8 bases between. Germline V CDR1 and CDR2: MGHRA, YSYEKL. CDR3 residues: CASSQDWGAEAFF. As DNA, the CDR3 is TGCGCCAGCAGCCAAGATTGGGGCGCTGAAGCTTTCTTT.

The rearrangement uses TRBV7-9 and TRBJ2-6, with D uncertain. Germline assignment: CDR1 SEHNR and CDR2 FQNEAQ (reference sequence). The CDR3 has 17 amino acids. V dropped 5 bases and J dropped 0 bases, with 14 bases sitting between them. The CDR3 is CASSQKADPSGANVLTF. In nucleotides, the CDR3 is TGTGCCAGCAGCCAAAAGGCAGACCCCTCTGGGGCCAACGTCCTGACTTTC.

The rearrangement links TRBV6-1 to TRBJ1-1; 7 positions match TRBD1. Per the germline V gene, CDR1 is MNHNS and CDR2 is SASEGT. V shed 6 bases and J 3 bases; nucleotides not matched to a gene: 7. This CDR3 comprises 14 residues. The CDR3, as DNA: TGTGCCAGCAGGGTTAGGGGGCTGGACACTGAAGCTTTCTTT. It specifies CASRVRGLDTEAFF.

The chain joins TRBV19 to TRBJ1-2, with 10 bases lining up with TRBD1. V lost 6 bases, J lost 2 bases, and 3 bases stayed unmatched. CDR1 is LNHDA, CDR2 SQIVND, per germline (reference sequence). The CDR3 extends over 14 amino acids. The CDR3 sequence: CASSLTGGNYGYTF. The CDR3 DNA reads as TGTGCCAGTAGCCTGACAGGGGGCAACTATGGCTACACCTTC. The entire variable domain, with the rest obtained from reference TRBV19 and TRBJ1-2, is as follows: DGGITQSPKYLFRKEGQNVTLSCEQNLNHDAMYWYRQDPGQGLRLIYYSQIVNDFQKGDIAEGYSVSREKKESFPLTVTSAQKNPTAFYLCASSLTGGNYGYTFGSGTRLTVV.

V is TRBV4-1 and J is TRBJ2-5; TRBD2 agrees at 7 bases. Trimming at V came to 5 bases and at J to 3 bases, leaving 6 bases not matched to a gene. CDR3 length equals 14 residues. Germline lookup yields CDR1 MGHRA and CDR2 YSYEKL. CDR3 bases: TGCGCCAGCAGCGCTGGGAGGGGAGAAGAGACCCAGTACTTC. Its protein product is CASSAGRGEETQYF.

The genes are TRBV19 and TRBJ2-3, with D possibly matching TRBD2 (7 bases). The V gene lost 7 bases and the J gene lost 6 bases, with 17 bases spanning the gap. Germline V gives CDR1 LNHDA, CDR2 SQIVND (reference sequence). The CDR3 length is 14 residues. CDR3 region: CASKRGAQADTQYF. CDR3 DNA sequence: TGTGCCAGTAAACGGGGGGCGCAGGCGGATACGCAGTATTTT.

The chain employs TRBV7-2 and TRBJ1-4, with a possible D match to TRBD1 (6 bases). CDR1 and CDR2 (germline): SGHTA, FQGNSA. CDR3 length: 16 residues. The V end lost 5 bases, the J end lost 0 bases, and 13 bases lay between the germline ends. CDR3 nucleotide sequence: TGTGCCAGCAGCCCGTCCCGACAGGCAACTAATGAAAAACTGTTTTTT. This gives the protein CASSPSRQATNEKLFF.

The V and J genes are TRBV7-2 and TRBJ2-6; D possibly uses TRBD1 or TRBD2 (6 bases each). This CDR3 comprises 15 residues. The V end was cut by 3 bases, the J end by 2 bases, with 8 bases between. Germline V lookup: CDR1 SGHTA, CDR2 FQGNSA. CDR3 nucleotide sequence: TGTGCCAGCAGCTTCGGGGGCGCTGGGGCCAACGTCCTGACTTTC. This translates into CASSFGGAGANVLTF.

The J gene is TRBJ2-1, the V gene TRBV7-6; tentatively, D is TRBD1 (5 bases). CDR3 length: 17 amino acids. Germline values: CDR1 SGHVS, CDR2 FNYEAQ. The germline V and J ends were trimmed by 1 base and 7 bases, with 20 bases remaining between them. The DNA of the CDR3 is TGTGCCAGCAGCTTAGAAGGGGCCTCTCTGTGGGTTAATGAGCAGTTCTTC. It codes for CASSLEGASLWVNEQFF.

V and J are TRBV5-8 and TRBJ2-1; no clear D gene. Germline V lookup: CDR1 SGHTS, CDR2 YDEGEE. There are 14 residues in the CDR3. Trimming shortened V by 2 bases and J by 0 bases, and 6 bases separated the two germline ends. As DNA, the CDR3 is TGTGCCAGCAGCTTAAGTAGCTCCTACAATGAGCAGTTCTTC. Translation gives CASSLSSSYNEQFF.

This clone appeared once. This chain uses TRBV7-9 with TRBJ2-5; maybe TRBD2 (6 bases). CDR3 length: 16 residues. The germline V and J ends were trimmed by 5 bases and 5 bases, with 21 bases remaining between them. Per germline, CDR1 SEHNR and CDR2 FQNEAQ (reference sequence). CDR3 nucleotides: TGTGCCAGCAGCCCGGGGGAACTCGCGGGACGGGAGACCCAGTACTTC. It is translated as CASSPGELAGRETQYF.

In DNA form, the CDR3 reads TGTGCCAGCAGCTTAGTAGCGGTTAGATTCCGCAACGGGGAGCTGTTTTTT. Its translation: CASSLVAVRFRNGELFF. The chain joins TRBV11-2 to TRBJ2-2; D may be TRBD2 (6 bases). This CDR3 contains 17 residues. V lost 1 base to trimming and J lost 7 bases, with 19 bases between them. Germline CDR1 is SGHAT and CDR2 is FQNNGV.

The J gene is TRBJ2-1, the V gene TRBV5-8, with TRBD1 matching 7 bases. The CDR3 spans 17 residues. Germline lookup yields CDR1 SGHTS and CDR2 YDEGEE. Germline trimming cut 4 bases from V and 0 bases from J; bases unmatched to any gene: 10. The CDR3 DNA reads as TGTGCCAGCAGCACCGGGACAGCCTCCGGCTCCTACAATGAGCAGTTCTTC. It encodes CASSTGTASGSYNEQFF. Together with reference TRBV5-8 and TRBJ2-1, the CDR3 gives the full variable domain: EAGVTQSPTHLIKTRGQQATLRCSPISGHTSVYWYQQALGLGLQFLLWYDEGEERNRGNFPPRFSGRQFPNYSSELNVNALELEDSALYLCASSTGTASGSYNEQFFGPGTRLTVL.

Only a few counts were recorded for this clone. The chain has TRBV4-3 and TRBJ2-6; no definite D call. Germline V gives CDR1 LGHNA, CDR2 YSLEER. The CDR3 length is 16 residues. Trimming shortened V by 0 bases and J by 0 bases, and 6 bases separated the two germline ends. The CDR3 loop reads CASSQDLSSGANVLTF. CDR3 coding DNA: TGCGCCAGCAGCCAAGATCTCAGCTCTGGGGCCAACGTCCTGACTTTC.

The chain has TRBV5-8 and TRBJ1-6, with TRBD1 identical over 11 bases. Losses at the gene ends were 4 bases for V and 7 bases for J; bases not matched to a gene: 4. CDR1 is SGHTS, CDR2 YDEGEE, per germline. This CDR3 is built from 15 residues. CDR3 in DNA: TGTGCCAGCAGCCCCCGGGACAGGGGGAATTCACCCCTCCACTTT. Translating gives CASSPRDRGNSPLHF.

CDR3 DNA: TGCGCCAGCAGCCCGTCACCGGCCAGGGGGATTCAGCCCCAGCATTTT. Translation: CASSPSPARGIQPQHF. V usage is TRBV4-1 and J usage is TRBJ1-5; TRBD1 matches 7 bases. The V gene's germline CDR1 is MGHRA and CDR2 YSYEKL. CDR3 length: 16 amino acids. Trimming removed 4 bases from V and 6 bases from J; junction bases left unmatched: 12.

This chain links TRBV9 with TRBJ2-2; D is undetermined. V shed 0 bases and J shed 2 bases, with 8 bases lying between them. The CDR3 sequence is 15 residues long. The germline V gene has CDR1 SGDLS and CDR2 YYNGEE. The CDR3 region has the DNA TGTGCCAGCAGCGTAGACAGCCATAACACCGGGGAGCTGTTTTTT. It translates to CASSVDSHNTGELFF.

The chain links TRBV7-2 to TRBJ1-2; D remains ambiguous. The V gene's germline CDR1 is SGHTA and CDR2 FQGNSA. V shed 8 bases and J shed 1 base, with 14 bases lying between them. The CDR3 is 14 amino acids. The CDR3 reads CASLPRAGNYGYTF. CDR3 in DNA: TGTGCCAGCCTCCCTCGGGCCGGTAACTATGGCTACACCTTC.

The rearrangement joins TRBV23-1 to TRBJ2-7, with D possibly being TRBD1 or TRBD2 (5 bases each). TRBV23-1 is classed as an ORF, of uncertain function. The ends were cut back, 3 bases at V and 4 bases at J, with 22 bases in the middle. CDR3 length: 17 amino acids. In nucleotides, the CDR3 is TGCGCCAGCAGTCATTCCGGGACCTCCCTTTTTTTTTACGAGCAGTACTTC. Its protein is CASSHSGTSLFFYEQYF.

The gene calls are TRBV2 and TRBJ1-1, with no clear D. Trimming pared 6 bases from V and 1 base from J, leaving 12 bases between. Germline loops: CDR1 SNHLY, CDR2 FYNNEI. The CDR3 totals 14 residues. The CDR3 sequence is CASRVGGTNTEAFF. The CDR3 DNA follows: TGTGCCAGCAGAGTTGGAGGAACGAACACTGAAGCTTTCTTT.

V and J are TRBV23-1 and TRBJ1-2; D possibly corresponds to TRBD1 (5 bases). TRBV23-1 is noted as an ORF with a role that remains uncertain. This CDR3 is 15 amino acids long. The V gene lost 0 bases and the J gene lost 7 bases, with 15 bases spanning the gap. For the CDR3, the DNA is TGCGCCAGCAGTCAATCGGAGGAGAACAGGTTTGGCTACACCTTC. This gives the protein CASSQSEENRFGYTF.

The count of this clone is one. The CDR3 nucleotides read TGTGCCAGCAGCCCTAATAGTCACGAGCAGTACTTC. Protein sequence: CASSPNSHEQYF. The chain has TRBV7-2 and TRBJ2-5; D gene unclear. The tail of the sequence fits TRBJ2-7 better, so the J call may be wrong. CDR3 length: 12 amino acids. CDR1 is SGHTA, CDR2 FQGNSA, per germline.

The CDR3 loop is CASRDGPARTDTQYF. CDR3 nucleotides: TGTGCCAGCAGGGACGGCCCCGCGCGGACAGATACGCAGTATTTT. This sequence joins TRBV6-5 and TRBJ2-3; D is ambiguous. This CDR3 region has 15 residues. The V gene's germline CDR1 is MNHEY and CDR2 SVGAGI. Trimming removed 6 bases from V and 3 bases from J, with 16 bases in between.